These T cell receptor beta chains were read from a single sample in a study of cytomegalovirus exposure and HLA in healthy donors. Method: immunoSEQ multiplex PCR; TCRdb's copy keeps in-frame clones and lacks some. The table has tens of thousands of clones, about 78% seen once; the top ten hold less than 6%. Sequencing input: PBMCs. Receptors were obtained from a male donor in good health and CMV-seropositive. CDR3s include the opening cysteine and the closing phenylalanine or tryptophan. A D gene is named only where the DNA matches it firmly. Only some rows state a clone size, as once, few, many or a class for expanded clones.

D gene,V gene,clone size,J gene,CDR3 protein,CDR3 DNA
TRBD2,TRBV7-9,-,TRBJ2-3,CASSPGLAGDTDTQYF,TGTGCCAGCAGCCCAGGACTAGCGGGGGACACAGATACGCAGTATTTT
TRBD1,TRBV28,-,TRBJ1-2,CASSLGTGGANYGYTF,TGTGCCAGCAGTTTAGGGACAGGGGGCGCCAACTATGGCTACACCTTC
-,TRBV5-4,-,TRBJ2-3,CASKPQGTDTQYF,TGTGCCAGCAAACCCCAGGGCACAGATACGCAGTATTTT
-,TRBV7-9,-,TRBJ2-1,CASSRGGGTISNEQFF,TGTGCCAGCAGCCGAGGGGGGGGGACTATTTCAAATGAGCAGTTCTTC
-,TRBV2,few,TRBJ1-2,CASKPGLGNGYTF,TGTGCCAGCAAGCCGGGGTTGGGGAATGGCTACACCTTC
TRBD2,TRBV27,-,TRBJ2-6,CASSSPPTSGASGANVLTF,TGTGCCAGCAGTTCACCACCGACTAGCGGGGCCTCTGGGGCCAACGTCCTGACTTTC
TRBD1,TRBV5-1,-,TRBJ2-1,CASSGTGGYNEQFF,TGCGCCAGCTCTGGGACAGGGGGTTACAATGAGCAGTTCTTC
TRBD2,TRBV6-4,-,TRBJ2-3,CASSENSGGATDTQYF,TGTGCCAGCAGTGAAAATAGCGGGGGGGCCACAGATACGCAGTATTTT
-,TRBV7-2,-,TRBJ2-7,CASSFTYEQYF,TGTGCCAGCAGCTTCACCTACGAGCAGTACTTC
-,TRBV23-1,-,TRBJ1-2,CASSPQGFSGYTF,TGCGCCAGCAGTCCTCAGGGTTTCTCTGGCTACACCTTC
-,TRBV6-6,-,TRBJ2-1,CASSYSLYNEQFF,TGTGCCAGCAGTTACTCCCTCTACAATGAGCAGTTCTTC
-,TRBV28,-,TRBJ1-5,CASSFQFQGSHF,TGTGCCAGCAGTTTTCAATTTCAGGGATCGCATTTT
TRBD2,TRBV7-2,once,TRBJ2-1,CASSLFRRLVAGAEQFF,TGTGCCAGCAGCTTATTTCGTCGGTTGGTAGCGGGAGCTGAGCAGTTCTTC